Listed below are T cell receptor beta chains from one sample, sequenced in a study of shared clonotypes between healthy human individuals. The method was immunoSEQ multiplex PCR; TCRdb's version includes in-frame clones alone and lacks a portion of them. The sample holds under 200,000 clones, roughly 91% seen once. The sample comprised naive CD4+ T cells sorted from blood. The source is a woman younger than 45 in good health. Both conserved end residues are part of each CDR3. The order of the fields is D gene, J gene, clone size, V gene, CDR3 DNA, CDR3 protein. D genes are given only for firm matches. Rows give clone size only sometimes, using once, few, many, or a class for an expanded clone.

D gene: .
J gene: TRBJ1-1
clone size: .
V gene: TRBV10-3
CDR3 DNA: TGTGCCATGGGTCGCGAGCTCATGAACACTGAAGCTTTCTTT
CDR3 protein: CAMGRELMNTEAFF

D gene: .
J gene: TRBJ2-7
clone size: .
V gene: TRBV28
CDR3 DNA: TGTGCCAGCGCTTCCCCTACAGGGTCCCGCTCCTACGAGCAGTACTTC
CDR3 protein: CASASPTGSRSYEQYF

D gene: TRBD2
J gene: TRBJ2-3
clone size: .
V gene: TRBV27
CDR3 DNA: TGTGCCAGCACTAGGAAATTGACTAGCGGGAGCACAGATACGCAGTATTTT
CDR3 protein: CASTRKLTSGSTDTQYF

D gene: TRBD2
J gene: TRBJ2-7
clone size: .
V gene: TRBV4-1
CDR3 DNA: TGCGCCAGCAGCCGCACCGATGGACTAGCACCCTACGAGCAGTACTTC
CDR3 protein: CASSRTDGLAPYEQYF

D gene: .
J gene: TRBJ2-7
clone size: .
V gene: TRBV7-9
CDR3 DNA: TGTGCCAGCAGCTTAATTGGTGTAGGGGCCTACGAGCAGTACTTC
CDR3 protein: CASSLIGVGAYEQYF

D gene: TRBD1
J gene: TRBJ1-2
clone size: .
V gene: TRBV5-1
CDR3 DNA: TGCGCCAGCAGTTGGACAGGGGAGGATGGCTACACCTTC
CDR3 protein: CASSWTGEDGYTF

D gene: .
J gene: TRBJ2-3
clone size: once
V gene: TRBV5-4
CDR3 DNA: TGTGCCAGCAGCTTCAAGCTTTACATGCGGGGCACAGATACGCAGTATTTT
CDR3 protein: CASSFKLYMRGTDTQYF

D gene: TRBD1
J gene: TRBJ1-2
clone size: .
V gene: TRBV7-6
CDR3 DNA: TGTGCCAGCAGCTTCCCAGGGGGAGTGGGAGGCTACACCTTC
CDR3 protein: CASSFPGGVGGYTF

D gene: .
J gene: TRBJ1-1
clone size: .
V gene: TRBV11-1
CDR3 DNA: TGTGCCAGCAGCCAGCGAGCCCAGAACACTGAAGCTTTCTTT
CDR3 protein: CASSQRAQNTEAFF

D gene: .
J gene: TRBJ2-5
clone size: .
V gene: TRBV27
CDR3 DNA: TGTGCCAGCAGTTTAATTGCGGCAGAGACCCAGTACTTC
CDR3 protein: CASSLIAAETQYF

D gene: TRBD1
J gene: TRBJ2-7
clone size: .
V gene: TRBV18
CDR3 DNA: TGTGCCAGCTCCCCCGGACAGGCTCCCTACGAGCAGTACTTC
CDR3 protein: CASSPGQAPYEQYF

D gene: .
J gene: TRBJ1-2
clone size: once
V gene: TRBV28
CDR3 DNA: TGTGCCAGCAGTAACCCTGGGTATGGCTACACCTTC
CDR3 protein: CASSNPGYGYTF

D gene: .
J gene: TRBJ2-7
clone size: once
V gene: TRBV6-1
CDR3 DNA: TGTGCCATCCAGTCGACCTCTCCCTACGAGCAGTACTTC
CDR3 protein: CAIQSTSPYEQYF

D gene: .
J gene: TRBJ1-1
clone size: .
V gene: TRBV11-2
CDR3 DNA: TGTGCCAGCAGCGTAACCACAGGGCGCACTGAAGCTTTCTTT
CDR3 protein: CASSVTTGRTEAFF

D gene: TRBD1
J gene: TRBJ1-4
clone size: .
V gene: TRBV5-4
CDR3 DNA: TGTGCCAGCACCGTAACAGGGGGAATGGAAAAACTGTTTTTT
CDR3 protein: CASTVTGGMEKLFF

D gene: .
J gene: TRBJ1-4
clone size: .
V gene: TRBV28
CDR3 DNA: TGTGCCAGCAGTTTTAGTACAACTAATGAAAAACTGTTTTTT
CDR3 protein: CASSFSTTNEKLFF

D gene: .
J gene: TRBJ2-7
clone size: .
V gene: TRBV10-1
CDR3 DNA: TGCGCCAGCAGTCACGACATCGAGGGATTCTACGAGCAGTACTTC
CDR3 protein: CASSHDIEGFYEQYF

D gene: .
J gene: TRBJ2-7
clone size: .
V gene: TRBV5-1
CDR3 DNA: TGCGCCAGCAGCTTGGACACGGAGAGGAACTACGAGCAGTACTTC
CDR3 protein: CASSLDTERNYEQYF

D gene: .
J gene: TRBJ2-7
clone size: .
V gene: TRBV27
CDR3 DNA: TGTGCCAGCAGTCGGGACGGAACCTACGAGCAGTACTTC
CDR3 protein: CASSRDGTYEQYF

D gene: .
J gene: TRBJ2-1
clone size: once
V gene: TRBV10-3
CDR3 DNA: TGTGCCATCAGTGGGTCTGTGAGCAATGAGCAGTTCTTC
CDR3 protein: CAISGSVSNEQFF

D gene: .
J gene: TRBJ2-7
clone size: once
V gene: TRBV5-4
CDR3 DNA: TGTGCCAGCTCTCTGGCGGGATTAAACTACGAGCAGTACTTC
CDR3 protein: CASSLAGLNYEQYF

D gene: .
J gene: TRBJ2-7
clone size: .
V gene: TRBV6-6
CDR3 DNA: TGTGCCAGCAGTTATGGGCAGGCCAACTACGAGCAGTACTTC
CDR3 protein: CASSYGQANYEQYF

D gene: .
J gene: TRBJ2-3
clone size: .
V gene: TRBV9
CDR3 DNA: TGTGCCAGCAGCGTCTCTTCGGGAGATACGCAGTATTTT
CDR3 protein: CASSVSSGDTQYF

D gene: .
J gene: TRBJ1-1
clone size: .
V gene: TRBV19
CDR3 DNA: TGTGCCAGTAGTATTCTGTCAGGAGGAGTGGGCACTGAAGCTTTCTTT
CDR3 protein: CASSILSGGVGTEAFF

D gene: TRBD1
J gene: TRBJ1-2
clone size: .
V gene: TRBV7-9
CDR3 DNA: TGTGCCAGCAGTGATGGGACAGCGGGGGGCTACACCTTC
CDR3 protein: CASSDGTAGGYTF

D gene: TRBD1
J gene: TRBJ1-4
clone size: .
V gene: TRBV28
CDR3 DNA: TGTGCCAGCAGTTCAGGACAGGATGAAAAACTGTTTTTT
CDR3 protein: CASSSGQDEKLFF

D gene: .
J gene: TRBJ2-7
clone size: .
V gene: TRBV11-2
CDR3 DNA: TGTGCCAGCAGCTACATCCTCTCCTACGAGCAGTACTTC
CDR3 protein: CASSYILSYEQYF

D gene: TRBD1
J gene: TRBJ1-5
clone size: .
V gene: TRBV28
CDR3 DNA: TGTGCCAGCAGAAACCGCCGGGACAGGGGGCGGGGGCAGCCCCAGCATTTT
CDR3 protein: CASRNRRDRGRGQPQHF

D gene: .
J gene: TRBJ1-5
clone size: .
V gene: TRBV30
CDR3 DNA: TGTGCCTGGAGTGCACTGGGCCCGGGGGCCGGTCAGCCCCAGCATTTT
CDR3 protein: CAWSALGPGAGQPQHF

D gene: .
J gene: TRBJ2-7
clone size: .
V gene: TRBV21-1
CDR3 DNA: TGTGCCAGCAGCAAGGGTCATCCTGGACAGGGAGGGTACGAGCAGTACTTC
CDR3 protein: CASSKGHPGQGGYEQYF

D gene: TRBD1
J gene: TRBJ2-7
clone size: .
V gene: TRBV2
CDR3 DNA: TGTGCCAGCAGGGGGGACAGGGGATCTTTCCACGAGCAGTACTTC
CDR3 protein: CASRGDRGSFHEQYF

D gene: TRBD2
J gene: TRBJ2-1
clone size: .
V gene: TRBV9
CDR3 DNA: TGTGCCAGCAGCGCCCTTCCGTCGGCGGGGGTCTACAATGAGCAGTTCTTC
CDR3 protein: CASSALPSAGVYNEQFF

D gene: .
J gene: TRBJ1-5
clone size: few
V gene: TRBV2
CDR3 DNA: TGTGCCAGCAGTGAAACAGGGAAAGGCGTTCAGCCCCAGCATTTT
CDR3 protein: CASSETGKGVQPQHF

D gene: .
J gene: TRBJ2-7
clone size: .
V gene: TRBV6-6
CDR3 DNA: TGTGCCAGCAGTTTTAGGGAACTAGCCCGTAACGAGCAGTACTTC
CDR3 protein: CASSFRELARNEQYF

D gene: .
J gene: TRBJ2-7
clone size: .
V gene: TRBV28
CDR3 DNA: TGTGCCAGCAGTTTGCCCAGGGGCGAGCAGTACTTC
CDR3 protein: CASSLPRGEQYF

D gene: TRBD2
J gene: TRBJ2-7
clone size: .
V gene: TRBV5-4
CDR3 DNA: TGTGCCAGCAGCTTGGATAGCGGGAGGGCCGGGCAGTACTTC
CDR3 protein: CASSLDSGRAGQYF

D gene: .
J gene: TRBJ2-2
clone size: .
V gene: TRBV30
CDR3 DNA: TGTGCCTGGTCACGGCCGAACACCGGGGAGCTGTTTTTT
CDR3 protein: CAWSRPNTGELFF

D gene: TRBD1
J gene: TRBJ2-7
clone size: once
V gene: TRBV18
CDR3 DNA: TGTGCCAGCTCACAGACAGGGGTCCACGAGCAGTACTTC
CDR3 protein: CASSQTGVHEQYF

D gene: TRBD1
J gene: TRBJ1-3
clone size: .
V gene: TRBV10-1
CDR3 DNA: TGCGCCAGCAGCTTCGGGACAGCTGGAAACACCATATATTTT
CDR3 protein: CASSFGTAGNTIYF

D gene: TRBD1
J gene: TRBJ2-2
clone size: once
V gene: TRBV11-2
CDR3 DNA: TGTGCCATCTGGACAGGGGGCACCGGGGAGCTGTTTTTT
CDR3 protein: CAIWTGGTGELFF

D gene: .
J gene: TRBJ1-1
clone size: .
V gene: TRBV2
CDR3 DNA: TGTGCCAGCTCCTGGAAGGCCATGAACACTGAAGCTTTCTTT
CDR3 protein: CASSWKAMNTEAFF

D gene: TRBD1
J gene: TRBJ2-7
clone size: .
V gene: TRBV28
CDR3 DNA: TGTGCCAGCGGGACAGGGCCCTCCTACGAGCAGTACTTC
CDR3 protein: CASGTGPSYEQYF

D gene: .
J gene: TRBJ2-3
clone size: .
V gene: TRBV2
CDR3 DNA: TGTGCCAGCAGTGAAGATGGGGGAAGCACAGATACGCAGTATTTT
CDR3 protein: CASSEDGGSTDTQYF

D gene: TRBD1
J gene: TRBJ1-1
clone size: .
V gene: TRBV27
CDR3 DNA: TGTGCCAGCAGGTTTAGGGACAGCATGAACACTGAAGCTTTCTTT
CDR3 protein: CASRFRDSMNTEAFF